This T cell receptor (beta chain) was captured by sequencing in a study of T cell repertoires in cytomegalovirus infection. Study at large: Both a matching HLA type and CMV infection were indicated by public TCR beta signatures. Study-level results: Carriers of CMV plus the relevant HLA were identified by cumulative public TCR beta family frequency. Within the response measured ex vivo, HLA-C-restricted CMV-specific TCR beta clonotypes were dominant.

MiXCR, applied by TCRdb to the reads, yields one record per CDR3 protein. The sample contains around 180,000 distinct CDR3 sequences, roughly a fifth of which appear only once. As regards this clonotype: Antigen: not known.

V lost 2 bases and J lost 3, with 18 bases in between. Germline CDR1 reads SGHRS; CDR2 reads YFSETQ. The CDR3 runs 16 residues. Sequencing was done on a sample of PBMCs. The receptor's source is a human donor in good health (CMV status not recorded). Some clones in this sample may be carry-over from other donors' samples. The V call is TRBV5-1, the J call TRBJ2-7; the D gene is possibly TRBD2 (6 bases). The CDR3 region is CASSLGGIGLVYEQYF. CDR3 DNA sequence: TGCGCCAGCAGCTTAGGAGGGATTGGCTTAGTCTACGAGCAGTACTTC.